A selection of T cell receptor beta chains follows, all from one sample in a study of PD-L1 blockade in urothelial cancer. The method was immunoSEQ multiplex PCR; TCRdb's version includes in-frame clones alone and lacks a portion of them. The sample has fewer than 60,000 clones; about 81% are singletons. The sequences come from PBMCs, collected around atezolizumab (anti-PD-L1) treatment. The receptors shown here come from a man in his 70s with urothelial cancer. CDR3s include the opening cysteine and the closing phenylalanine or tryptophan. Each record gives: clone size, J gene, V gene, D gene, CDR3 DNA, CDR3 protein. A D gene is named only where the DNA matches it firmly. A clone size is listed for some rows: how often the clone was seen (once, few, many), or a class if it is expanded.

abundance: -; j_gene: TRBJ1-5; v_gene: TRBV28; d_gene: TRBD1; CDR3nt: TGTGCCAGCGCCTGGGGCAGGGGGAATCAGCCCCAGCATTTT; CDR3aa: CASAWGRGNQPQHF
abundance: -; j_gene: TRBJ1-2; v_gene: TRBV7-2; d_gene: TRBD1; CDR3nt: TGTGCCAGCAGCTTCCAGGGGGGCGCCGGAAGTGGCTACACCTTC; CDR3aa: CASSFQGGAGSGYTF
abundance: -; j_gene: TRBJ1-2; v_gene: TRBV30; d_gene: -; CDR3nt: TGTGCCTGGAGCTTCCCTTATGGCTACACCTTC; CDR3aa: CAWSFPYGYTF
abundance: -; j_gene: TRBJ1-2; v_gene: TRBV9; d_gene: -; CDR3nt: TGTGCCAGCAGCCCGACGACAGGTGGCGGCTATGGCTACACCTTC; CDR3aa: CASSPTTGGGYGYTF
abundance: -; j_gene: TRBJ2-3; v_gene: TRBV14; d_gene: -; CDR3nt: TGTGCCAGCAGCCTTGGACCAGGGGTTGAGTATTTT; CDR3aa: CASSLGPGVEYF
abundance: -; j_gene: TRBJ2-1; v_gene: TRBV28; d_gene: -; CDR3nt: TGTGCCAGCAGTTTAGGAGGCCGAGGGCCCTACAATGAGCAGTTCTTC; CDR3aa: CASSLGGRGPYNEQFF
abundance: -; j_gene: TRBJ2-3; v_gene: TRBV27; d_gene: -; CDR3nt: TGTGCCAGCACCATTACAGGGATCAGCACAGATACGCAGTATTTT; CDR3aa: CASTITGISTDTQYF
abundance: -; j_gene: TRBJ2-7; v_gene: TRBV2; d_gene: -; CDR3nt: TGTGCCAGCAGAGTGACAATTTCCTACGAGCAGTACTTC; CDR3aa: CASRVTISYEQYF
abundance: -; j_gene: TRBJ2-3; v_gene: TRBV12-2; d_gene: -; CDR3nt: TGTGCAAGTCGCTTAGGAGTGGACAGGGCATCTAGCACAGATACGCAGTATTTT; CDR3aa: CASRLGVDRASSTDTQYF
abundance: -; j_gene: TRBJ2-7; v_gene: TRBV25-1; d_gene: -; CDR3nt: TGTGCCAGCAGTGATCTGTCCAGCTCCTACGAGCAGTACTTC; CDR3aa: CASSDLSSSYEQYF
abundance: few; j_gene: TRBJ2-1; v_gene: TRBV30; d_gene: TRBD1; CDR3nt: TGTGCCTGGAGTACTGAGACAGGGACGAGATACAATGAGCAGTTCTTC; CDR3aa: CAWSTETGTRYNEQFF
abundance: -; j_gene: TRBJ1-1; v_gene: TRBV19; d_gene: -; CDR3nt: TGTGCCAGTAGTACGTTCGGGGGGCTAAGTACTGAAGCTTTCTTT; CDR3aa: CASSTFGGLSTEAFF
abundance: few; j_gene: TRBJ1-2; v_gene: TRBV6-5; d_gene: TRBD1; CDR3nt: TGTGCCAGCAGTTACTCTTGGACAGGGGAGAAAAGCTACACCTTC; CDR3aa: CASSYSWTGEKSYTF
abundance: -; j_gene: TRBJ2-7; v_gene: TRBV7-2; d_gene: TRBD1; CDR3nt: TGTGCCAGCAGCACCGGGGGGGACAGGGGTAGCGAGCAGTACTTC; CDR3aa: CASSTGGDRGSEQYF
abundance: -; j_gene: TRBJ1-4; v_gene: TRBV29-1; d_gene: TRBD1; CDR3nt: TGCAGCGTTGAAATCAGGGGGCGCCGGGAAAAACTGTTTTTT; CDR3aa: CSVEIRGRREKLFF
abundance: once; j_gene: TRBJ2-1; v_gene: TRBV5-6; d_gene: TRBD1; CDR3nt: TGTGCCAGCAGCGAAGACAGGGACAATGAGCAGTTCTTC; CDR3aa: CASSEDRDNEQFF
abundance: once; j_gene: TRBJ2-6; v_gene: TRBV15; d_gene: TRBD1; CDR3nt: TGTGCCACCAGCGGAGGACGGACAGGCAACGTCCTGACTTTC; CDR3aa: CATSGGRTGNVLTF
abundance: -; j_gene: TRBJ2-1; v_gene: TRBV30; d_gene: TRBD1; CDR3nt: TGTGCCCGAGCGGCAGGGGGCGACAATGAGCAGTTCTTC; CDR3aa: CARAAGGDNEQFF
abundance: -; j_gene: TRBJ1-4; v_gene: TRBV9; d_gene: -; CDR3nt: TGTGCCAGCAGCGTAGGACAAGGAACTAATGAAAAACTGTTTTTT; CDR3aa: CASSVGQGTNEKLFF
abundance: -; j_gene: TRBJ2-1; v_gene: TRBV6-5; d_gene: TRBD2; CDR3nt: TGTGCCAGCAGTCCTCCGGGACTAGACTACAATGAGCAGTTCTTC; CDR3aa: CASSPPGLDYNEQFF
abundance: -; j_gene: TRBJ1-1; v_gene: TRBV6-6; d_gene: -; CDR3nt: TGTGCCAGCAGTTCACTAAAGGTTGCTGAAGCTTTCTTT; CDR3aa: CASSSLKVAEAFF
abundance: -; j_gene: TRBJ1-4; v_gene: TRBV20-1; d_gene: -; CDR3nt: TGCAGTGCTAGAGCCCTCGAAAAACTGTTTTTT; CDR3aa: CSARALEKLFF
abundance: -; j_gene: TRBJ1-1; v_gene: TRBV30; d_gene: -; CDR3nt: TGTGCCCAAGTCAGGGAGAACACTGAAGCTTTCTTT; CDR3aa: CAQVRENTEAFF
abundance: -; j_gene: TRBJ2-1; v_gene: TRBV9; d_gene: -; CDR3nt: TGTGCCAGCAGCGTTGCAGAATACAATGAGCAGTTCTTC; CDR3aa: CASSVAEYNEQFF
abundance: -; j_gene: TRBJ1-1; v_gene: TRBV6-5; d_gene: -; CDR3nt: TGTGCCAGCAGTTACTCGCGGAGGACCCGGAACACTGAAGCTTTCTTT; CDR3aa: CASSYSRRTRNTEAFF
abundance: -; j_gene: TRBJ2-1; v_gene: TRBV9; d_gene: -; CDR3nt: TGTGCCGGATCCCGGGACTACAATGAGCAGTTCTTC; CDR3aa: CAGSRDYNEQFF
abundance: few; j_gene: TRBJ2-2; v_gene: TRBV7-9; d_gene: -; CDR3nt: TGTGCCAGCAGCTCGGCGGTCCGGGTAAACACCGGGGAGCTGTTTTTT; CDR3aa: CASSSAVRVNTGELFF
abundance: -; j_gene: TRBJ1-5; v_gene: TRBV19; d_gene: -; CDR3nt: TGTGCCAGTACCCCTCGCCCCGGTCTCGGCAATCAGCCCCAGCATTTT; CDR3aa: CASTPRPGLGNQPQHF
abundance: -; j_gene: TRBJ2-5; v_gene: TRBV7-8; d_gene: -; CDR3nt: TGTGCCAGCAGCCAAGCGGAAGAGACCCAGTACTTC; CDR3aa: CASSQAEETQYF
abundance: -; j_gene: TRBJ1-5; v_gene: TRBV4-1; d_gene: TRBD1; CDR3nt: TGCGCCAGCAGCCAAACAGGGGGATCACATCAGCCCCAGCATTTT; CDR3aa: CASSQTGGSHQPQHF
abundance: -; j_gene: TRBJ1-4; v_gene: TRBV4-1; d_gene: -; CDR3nt: TGCGCCAGCAGCCAAGGAGCGGGGGCGGATGAAAAACTGTTTTTT; CDR3aa: CASSQGAGADEKLFF
abundance: few; j_gene: TRBJ2-7; v_gene: TRBV2; d_gene: -; CDR3nt: TGTGCCAGCAGTGATGTCTCCGGGGGGCAGTACTTC; CDR3aa: CASSDVSGGQYF
abundance: -; j_gene: TRBJ2-1; v_gene: TRBV5-5; d_gene: TRBD1; CDR3nt: TGTGCCAGCAGCTACCTTACAGGGGGTGAGCAGTTCTTC; CDR3aa: CASSYLTGGEQFF
abundance: -; j_gene: TRBJ2-5; v_gene: TRBV5-1; d_gene: -; CDR3nt: TGCGCCAGCAGCTTGGAGGCTAGCGTTCAGACCCAGTACTTC; CDR3aa: CASSLEASVQTQYF
abundance: -; j_gene: TRBJ1-1; v_gene: TRBV11-3; d_gene: -; CDR3nt: TGTGCCAGCAGCTTAGGAAGAGCCACTGAAGCTTTCTTT; CDR3aa: CASSLGRATEAFF
abundance: -; j_gene: TRBJ2-7; v_gene: TRBV5-6; d_gene: -; CDR3nt: TGTGCCAGCAGTGTACAGGGAACTATGAACTACGAGCAGTACTTC; CDR3aa: CASSVQGTMNYEQYF
abundance: once; j_gene: TRBJ2-1; v_gene: TRBV19; d_gene: TRBD2; CDR3nt: TGTGCCAGTAGTATCGGACTAGAGGTGGTTGAGCAGTTCTTC; CDR3aa: CASSIGLEVVEQFF
abundance: -; j_gene: TRBJ2-1; v_gene: TRBV7-2; d_gene: -; CDR3nt: TGTGCCAGCAGCTTAGGACCTCCGGGAAACAATGAGCAGTTCTTC; CDR3aa: CASSLGPPGNNEQFF
abundance: once; j_gene: TRBJ2-1; v_gene: TRBV4-1; d_gene: -; CDR3nt: TGCGCCAGCAGCCTGAGTCAAGCGGCGCGGGACAATGAGCAGTTCTTC; CDR3aa: CASSLSQAARDNEQFF
abundance: once; j_gene: TRBJ1-1; v_gene: TRBV2; d_gene: -; CDR3nt: TGTGCCAGCAGTGGGGGTCAGCGGGTGAACACTGAAGCTTTCTTT; CDR3aa: CASSGGQRVNTEAFF
abundance: -; j_gene: TRBJ1-2; v_gene: TRBV7-9; d_gene: -; CDR3nt: TGTGCCAGCAGCCAATCGTCTGGGGGGGATGGCTACACCTTC; CDR3aa: CASSQSSGGDGYTF
abundance: -; j_gene: TRBJ1-2; v_gene: TRBV6-5; d_gene: -; CDR3nt: TGTGCCAGCAGCCGACAGAGATCTAACTATGGCTACACCTTC; CDR3aa: CASSRQRSNYGYTF
abundance: -; j_gene: TRBJ1-2; v_gene: TRBV6-5; d_gene: -; CDR3nt: TGTGCCAGCAGCCGTAAGCCCACCTCTAATGGCTACACCTTC; CDR3aa: CASSRKPTSNGYTF
abundance: -; j_gene: TRBJ2-1; v_gene: TRBV9; d_gene: -; CDR3nt: TGTGCCAGCAGCGCAGGCCCGCAAAATGAGCAGTTCTTC; CDR3aa: CASSAGPQNEQFF
abundance: few; j_gene: TRBJ2-1; v_gene: TRBV5-1; d_gene: TRBD2; CDR3nt: TGCGCCAGCAGCTTGAGTCCAGCGGGAGCTTTGAAGATCTTC; CDR3aa: CASSLSPAGALKIF
abundance: -; j_gene: TRBJ2-3; v_gene: TRBV9; d_gene: -; CDR3nt: TGTGCCAGCAGCGCATCAGGGACAGATACGCAGTATTTT; CDR3aa: CASSASGTDTQYF
abundance: -; j_gene: TRBJ1-1; v_gene: TRBV4-3; d_gene: TRBD1; CDR3nt: TGCGCCAGCAGCCAAGGAGGGGACAGATCGAACACTGAAGCTTTCTTT; CDR3aa: CASSQGGDRSNTEAFF
abundance: once; j_gene: TRBJ2-2; v_gene: TRBV28; d_gene: TRBD2; CDR3nt: TGTGCCAGCAGTGAGACGACTAGCGGGAGATCCGGGGAGCTGTTTTTT; CDR3aa: CASSETTSGRSGELFF
abundance: -; j_gene: TRBJ2-7; v_gene: TRBV9; d_gene: -; CDR3nt: TGTGCCAGCAGCCCTCTTCCCGGGAGCCTTTCCGAGCAGTACTTC; CDR3aa: CASSPLPGSLSEQYF
abundance: -; j_gene: TRBJ2-7; v_gene: TRBV18; d_gene: -; CDR3nt: TGTGCCAGCTCACGGGGGGAGGCCGGAGCTGGAGGCTACGAGCAGTACTTC; CDR3aa: CASSRGEAGAGGYEQYF
abundance: -; j_gene: TRBJ1-1; v_gene: TRBV10-2; d_gene: -; CDR3nt: TGCGCCAGCTGGGGGGGGCGGGCTGAAGCTTTCTTT; CDR3aa: CASWGGRAEAFF
abundance: -; j_gene: TRBJ2-7; v_gene: TRBV15; d_gene: TRBD1; CDR3nt: TGTGCCACCAGCAGACCCGGGACAGTAACCTACGAGCAGTACTTC; CDR3aa: CATSRPGTVTYEQYF
abundance: -; j_gene: TRBJ2-1; v_gene: TRBV11-1; d_gene: TRBD2; CDR3nt: TGTGCCAGCAGCTCCAGTCCTAGCGGGAATGAGCAGTTCTTC; CDR3aa: CASSSSPSGNEQFF